Each of the 7 T cell receptor beta chains below was sequenced from the same sample in a study of shared clonotypes between healthy human individuals. Naive CD8 cells, CD45RO-negative and positively selected for CCR7, excluded terminally differentiated effector memory CD45RA+ cells. Measured with immunoSEQ multiplex PCR; TCRdb has only the in-frame clones, and not every one. This sample has about 2.2 million clones; around 93% occur once, and the top ten carry under 2%. The material sequenced was naive CD8+ T cells from PBMCs. Source of these receptors: a man younger than 30 in good health. Some clones in this sample may be carry-over from other donors' samples.

The rearrangement links TRBV29-1 to TRBJ1-2; D not resolved. Trimming shortened V by 6 bases and J by 6 bases, and 14 bases separated the two germline ends. The germline V gene has CDR1 SQVTM and CDR2 ANQGSEA. This CDR3 is built from 12 residues. The CDR3 DNA follows: TGCAGCGTACGATCCGGGCGGGATGGCTACACCTTC. This sequence encodes CSVRSGRDGYTF.

This chain uses TRBV7-9 with TRBJ1-2; 7 bases map to TRBD1. CDR1 is SEHNR and CDR2 is FQNEAQ in the germline V gene (reference sequence). The V segment lost 4 bases and the J segment 4 bases; nucleotides outside the gene matches: 9. The length of the CDR3 is 15 residues. CDR3 protein: CASSSPRQGSYGYTF. The CDR3 bases are TGTGCCAGCAGCTCCCCGCGACAGGGTAGCTATGGCTACACCTTC.

The rearrangement uses TRBV5-6 and TRBJ2-5; D remains unclear. Looked up from germline, CDR1 is SGHDT and CDR2 is YYEEEE. The CDR3 spans 12 residues. Between the trimmed V and J ends, which lost 2 bases and 6 bases, there was a span of 8 bases. Here the CDR3 reads CASSFSDKTQYF. The CDR3 nucleotides are TGTGCCAGCAGCTTCAGCGATAAGACCCAGTACTTC. Complete variable domain (other parts from reference TRBV5-6 and TRBJ2-5): DAGVTQSPTHLIKTRGQQVTLRCSPKSGHDTVSWYQQALGQGPQFIFQYYEEEERQRGNFPDRFSGHQFPNYSSELNVNALLLGDSALYLCASSFSDKTQYFGPGTRLLVL.

The chain links TRBV28 to TRBJ2-5; tentatively, D is TRBD2 (7 bases). Germline V gene data show CDR1 as MDHEN and CDR2 as SYDVKM. The CDR3 loop spans 16 amino acids. The V end lost 6 bases, the J end lost 3 bases, and 20 bases lay between the germline ends. The CDR3 sequence: CASRYTRGGLEETQYF. As DNA, the CDR3 is TGTGCCAGCAGGTATACAAGGGGGGGCCTTGAAGAGACCCAGTACTTC. Drawing the rest from reference TRBV28 and TRBJ2-5, the complete variable domain is DVKVTQSSRYLVKRTGEKVFLECVQDMDHENMFWYRQDPGLGLRLIYFSYDVKMKEKGDIPEGYSVSREKKERFSLILESASTNQTSMYLCASRYTRGGLEETQYFGPGTRLLVL.

The CDR3 reads CASSLEFSSYNEQFF. In nucleotides, the CDR3 is TGCGCCAGCAGCTTGGAGTTTTCCTCCTACAATGAGCAGTTCTTC. The chain couples TRBV5-1 to TRBJ2-1; no definite D call. Germline CDR1 SGHRS, CDR2 YFSETQ. CDR3 size: 15 residues. Trimming pared 0 bases from V and 0 bases from J, leaving 7 bases between.

The genes are TRBV7-6 and TRBJ2-3; TRBD2 aligns across 9 bases. Germline CDR1 is SGHVS and CDR2 is FNYEAQ. V shed 6 bases, J shed 7 bases, and the junction held 11 bases outside the gene matches. CDR3 length equals 15 residues. The CDR3 coding sequence is TGTGCCAGCAGTCCGAGGGCGGGAGGGCCCAATACGCAGTATTTT. This translates into CASSPRAGGPNTQYF.

The rearrangement joins TRBV19 to TRBJ2-6; D gene uncertain. The CDR3 covers 15 residues. V lost 4 bases to trimming and J lost 4 bases, with 11 bases between them. CDR1 is LNHDA and CDR2 is SQIVND in the germline V gene (reference sequence). DNA of the CDR3: TGTGCCAGTAGTACTGGGATCACCGGGGCCAACGTCCTGACTTTC. It specifies CASSTGITGANVLTF.